Shown below are 10 T cell receptor beta chains from a single sample sequenced in a study of post-analysis software for immune sequencing data. Study-level points and caveats: Four to six TRBV segments appeared more often in patients than in controls, and TRBV5-6, TRBV5-1 and TRBV20-1 were among these.

Antigens of these TCRs are unknown. TCR beta cDNA libraries included unique molecular identifiers. TCRdb re-called the PCR reads with MiXCR, one entry per CDR3 protein. The profile shows around 710,000 distinct CDR3 sequences, about 45% of them singletons. Sequenced material: blood. The receptors were gathered from a girl under 18 with multiple sclerosis.

This clonotype has just a few counts. The rearrangement joins TRBV18 to TRBJ2-7, with a possible D match to TRBD2 (6 bases). The CDR3 is 14 residues long. CDR1 is KGHSH, CDR2 LQKENI, per germline. V dropped 2 bases and J dropped 6 bases, with 14 bases sitting between them. The CDR3 region has the DNA TGTGCCAGCTCACCATTCTCGGGGGACGGCGAGCAGTACTTC. It is translated as CASSPFSGDGEQYF.

In this sample, this clonotype turned up a few times. The gene calls are TRBV6-5 and TRBJ2-6; D is possibly TRBD1 or TRBD2 (6 bases each). Germline V gene data show CDR1 as MNHEY and CDR2 as SVGAGI. V was cut by 2 bases and J by 0 bases, with 14 bases left in between. The CDR3 consists of 18 residues. The CDR3 DNA follows: TGTGCCAGCAGTTACGAGGCGGGACACTCCTCTGGGGCCAACGTCCTGACTTTC. It yields the protein CASSYEAGHSSGANVLTF.

Turning to this clonotype: At one end, the junction sequence differs from germline, possibly due to a read error. The V call is TRBV6-4, the J call TRBJ2-1; 8 bases line up with TRBD2. The CDR3 runs to 13 residues. The germline V gene has CDR1 MRHNA and CDR2 SNTAGT. CDR3 in DNA: TGTGCCAGCAGTGACGAGCGGGGGAATGGGCAGTTCTTC. Its translation: CASSDERGNGQFF.

The table lists this clonotype with a few counts. In DNA, the CDR3 is TGTGCTAGTGGTTTAGGTGGCAGCACCTACGAGCAGTACTTC. It is translated as CASGLGGSTYEQYF. This chain joins TRBV12-5 and TRBJ2-7; D remains ambiguous. This CDR3 has 14 residues. Germline V gives CDR1 LGHNT, CDR2 FRNRAP. Trimming took 3 bases from V and 2 from J, leaving 11 bases between them. The full variable domain, in which reference TRBV12-5 and TRBJ2-7 provide the parts outside the CDR3, is DARVTQTPRHKVTEMGQEVTMRCQPILGHNTVFWYRQTMMQGLELLAYFRNRAPLDDSGMPKDRFSAEMPDATLATLKIQPSEPRDSAVYFCASGLGGSTYEQYFGPGTRLTVT.

This chain uses TRBV7-9 with TRBJ1-4, with D uncertain. The CDR3 contains 12 residues. From germline, CDR1 is SEHNR and CDR2 FQNEAQ (reference sequence). V lost 5 bases and J lost 6, with 7 bases in between. The CDR3 protein is CASSPLDEKLFF. As DNA, the CDR3 is TGTGCCAGCAGCCCGTTAGATGAAAAACTGTTTTTT.

A single count supports this clonotype. The chain is built from TRBV5-1 and TRBJ2-3; 9 bases align to TRBD2. V lost 0 bases, J lost 6 bases, and 5 bases stayed unmatched. Germline V gene data show CDR1 as SGHRS and CDR2 as YFSETQ. CDR3 length: 15 residues. The CDR3 protein is CASSLVTSGWDTQYF. In DNA form, the CDR3 reads TGCGCCAGCAGCTTGGTGACTAGCGGTTGGGATACGCAGTATTTT.

This clonotype turned up a few times. The rearrangement uses TRBV5-1 and TRBJ2-3, with D uncertain. The CDR3 has 13 residues. Trimming left V 4 bases short and J 2 bases short, with 8 bases between. Germline V lookup: CDR1 SGHRS, CDR2 YFSETQ. CDR3 sequence: CASSLLPTDTQYF. CDR3 bases: TGCGCCAGCAGCCTGTTGCCCACAGATACGCAGTATTTT.

This clonotype has a single count. One end of the junction fails to match germline, which may point to a read error. The chain is built from TRBV7-7 and TRBJ2-5, with D unresolved. CDR1 and CDR2 (germline): SSHAT, FNYEAQ (reference sequence). The CDR3 loop spans 14 amino acids. The CDR3 loop reads CASSLAAVTGTQYF. The CDR3 nucleotides read TGTGCTAGCAGCTTAGCAGCTGTTACGGGGACCCAGTACTTC.

A word on this clonotype: The junction and the germline gene differ at one end; a read error may be behind it. The chain has TRBV20-1 and TRBJ2-3; D call uncertain. This CDR3 has 11 amino acids. The germline V gene encodes CDR1 DFQATT and CDR2 SNEGSKA (reference sequence). CDR3 in amino acids: CSATGSDTQYF. CDR3 DNA: TGCAGTGCCACCGGGTCGGATACACAGTATTTT.

The chain uses TRBV4-2 and TRBJ2-7; 12 bases are shared with TRBD2. Germline assignment: CDR1 LGHNA and CDR2 YNFKEQ. The CDR3 extends over 17 amino acids. The trim removed 1 base at V and 3 bases at J, leaving 7 bases unmatched. CDR3 protein: CASSQVRTSGMNYEQYF. As DNA, the CDR3 is TGTGCCAGCAGCCAAGTAAGGACTAGCGGGATGAACTACGAGCAGTACTTC.